Shown below are 25 T cell receptor beta chains from a single sample sequenced in a study of human T cells and chemical hapten exposure. In TCRdb, the RACE reads were re-called with MiXCR into one record per CDR3 protein. In the table there are 50,000 to 65,000 distinct CDR3 sequences, around 7% of which are singletons. Time point noted: pre-sensitization, week 0. Treatment given: therapeutic diphenylcyclopropenone sensitization with weekly scalp DPC. The sample here was whole blood, taken in connection with sensitization to the hapten diphenylcyclopropenone (DPC). These receptors were taken from a woman aged 25 to 39 with alopecia areata. Some clones in this sample may be carry-over from other donors' samples.

This clonotype was seen repeatedly, ten times or more. This chain uses TRBV5-6 with TRBJ1-6, with D tentatively TRBD1 (5 bases). Germline loops: CDR1 SGHDT, CDR2 YYEEEE. With 0 bases removed from V and 5 bases from J, the gap between germline ends came to 6 bases. The CDR3 extends over 14 amino acids. The DNA of the CDR3 is TGTGCCAGCAGCTTGGCAGGGAATAATTCACCCCTCCACTTT. This sequence encodes CASSLAGNNSPLHF. Full variable domain (rest looked up from reference TRBV5-6 and TRBJ1-6): DAGVTQSPTHLIKTRGQQVTLRCSPKSGHDTVSWYQQALGQGPQFIFQYYEEEERQRGNFPDRFSGHQFPNYSSELNVNALLLGDSALYLCASSLAGNNSPLHFGNGTRLTVT.

This clonotype occurred many times. The gene calls are TRBV30 and TRBJ1-1; tentatively, D is TRBD1 (5 bases). Per germline, CDR1 GTSNPN and CDR2 SVGIG (reference sequence). This CDR3 region has 12 residues. The V and J ends lost 1 base and 6 bases respectively, with 9 bases between them. As DNA, the CDR3 is TGTGCCTGGAGTGGCCAGGGACCTGAAGCTTTCTTT. This sequence encodes CAWSGQGPEAFF.

The V call is TRBV20-1, the J call TRBJ1-2; 8 bases match TRBD1. The CDR3 is made up of 12 amino acids. Germline CDR1 is DFQATT and CDR2 is SNEGSKA (reference sequence). The ends lost 5 bases at V and 4 bases at J; junction bases unmatched: 3. CDR3 in amino acids: CSASGGGYGYTF. Written as DNA, the CDR3 is TGCAGTGCTTCAGGGGGCGGCTATGGCTACACCTTC.

Turning to this clonotype: Given a much more abundant clone one base away, this may be a read error. This chain's CDR3 is CSAGGGRDTEAFF. DNA of the CDR3: TGCAGTGCTGGGGGGGGACGGGACACTGAAGCTTTCTTT. V usage is TRBV20-1 and J usage is TRBJ1-1, with D tentatively TRBD1 (5 bases). The CDR3 is made up of 13 amino acids. The ends were cut back, 5 bases at V and 3 bases at J, with 13 bases in the middle. In germline, CDR1 is DFQATT, CDR2 SNEGSKA (reference sequence).

This clonotype was found many times. The V and J genes are TRBV9 and TRBJ2-3; D remains ambiguous. Germline assignment: CDR1 SGDLS and CDR2 YYNGEE. The CDR3 sequence is 14 residues long. V was cut by 0 bases and J by 2 bases, with 7 bases left in between. The CDR3 region has the DNA TGTGCCAGCAGCGTAGGGAGCAACACAGATACGCAGTATTTT. Amino acid sequence: CASSVGSNTDTQYF.

About this clonotype itself: A much larger clone is a single base away; this may be a read error. This chain uses TRBV6-1 with TRBJ2-2; no clear D. Trimming stripped 7 bases from V and 6 bases from J, with 6 bases between. The CDR3 has 11 amino acids. Germline CDR1 MNHNS, CDR2 SASEGT. CDR3 sequence: CASMGSGELFF. CDR3 DNA: TGTGCCAGCATGGGGTCCGGGGAGCTGTTTTTT.

This clonotype has only a few counts. The chain is built from TRBV2 and TRBJ1-5, with D maybe TRBD1 (5 bases). Trimming stripped 3 bases from V and 5 bases from J, with 11 bases between. The CDR3 has 14 residues. CDR1 SNHLY and CDR2 FYNNEI come from the germline V gene. The CDR3 nucleotides read TGTGCCAGCAGTGACGTGGCAGGGCATCAGCCCCAGCATTTT. Translation gives CASSDVAGHQPQHF.

This clonotype showed up just a few times. The rearrangement uses TRBV12-3 or TRBV12-4 and TRBJ2-1; D unresolved. V shed 5 bases and J shed 0 bases, with 14 bases lying between them. The CDR3 contains 16 residues. The DNA of the CDR3 is TGTGCCAGCAGTAGCTCCGCCAGGATCTCCTACAATGAGCAGTTCTTC. Translation: CASSSSARISYNEQFF.

There are many counts of this clonotype. The chain uses TRBV19 and TRBJ2-3; 10 nucleotides agree with TRBD2. Germline trimming cut 6 bases from V and 6 bases from J; bases unmatched to any gene: 9. This CDR3 region has 15 residues. Germline V gene sequence: CDR1 LNHDA, CDR2 SQIVND (reference sequence). CDR3 loop: CASRPSGGAPDTQYF. The DNA for the CDR3 is TGTGCCAGTAGGCCCAGCGGGGGGGCGCCGGATACGCAGTATTTT.

This clonotype was recorded at least ten times. The chain links TRBV6-5 to TRBJ2-2; D is undetermined. CDR1 and CDR2 (germline): MNHEY, SVGAGI. The V end was cut by 6 bases, the J end by 9 bases, with 17 bases between. The CDR3 spans 14 residues. CDR3 in DNA: TGTGCCAGCAGGCCCCAAGGGTCGGGTAGGGAGCTGTTTTTT. Protein: CASRPQGSGRELFF.

In this sample, this clonotype turned up many times. This chain joins TRBV5-1 and TRBJ1-3; TRBD1 matches at 10 bases. CDR3 length: 15 amino acids. CDR1 is SGHRS, CDR2 YFSETQ, per germline. V was pared by 4 bases and J by 2 bases, with 3 bases of the junction left unmatched. CDR3 DNA: TGCGCCAGCAGCCAAGGGACAGGGGCTGGAAACACCATATATTTT. Translation gives CASSQGTGAGNTIYF.

For this clonotype: A much larger clone lies one base from this, so it may be a read error. The rearrangement joins TRBV18 to TRBJ1-1; 8 bases line up with TRBD1. The CDR3 runs 14 residues. Germline loops: CDR1 KGHSH, CDR2 LQKENI. CDR3 DNA sequence: TGTGCCAGCTCCCCATGGACAGGGATCACTGAAGCTTACTTT. This gives the protein CASSPWTGITEAYF.

This clonotype was seen repeatedly, ten times or more. The chain has TRBV29-1 and TRBJ2-1, with 12 positions matching TRBD2. The V gene end was trimmed by 4 bases and the J gene end by 6 bases; junction bases not matched to a gene: 10. Germline-derived CDR1 and CDR2 are SQVTM and ANQGSEA. This CDR3 has 16 residues. The CDR3 here is CSVVGLGLAGTNEQFF. The CDR3 DNA reads as TGCAGCGTTGTAGGTCTTGGACTAGCGGGGACCAATGAGCAGTTCTTC.

This clonotype was seen ten or more times. The chain couples TRBV24-1 to TRBJ2-6, with 8 positions matching TRBD1. CDR1 KGHDR and CDR2 SFDVKD come from the germline V gene. With 3 bases clipped from V and 0 bases from J, the junction kept 21 bases outside the gene matches. This CDR3 comprises 23 residues. The CDR3 loop is CATSDRTRDTRQGRHSGANVLTF. The CDR3, as DNA: TGTGCCACCAGTGATCGAACCCGCGATACCAGACAGGGGCGTCACTCTGGGGCCAACGTCCTGACTTTC.

This clonotype was seen more than once but under ten times. The CDR3 loop reads CSAPGTGYSNQPQHF. The DNA of the CDR3 is TGCAGTGCCCCTGGGACAGGGTATAGCAATCAGCCCCAGCATTTT. The chain links TRBV20-1 to TRBJ1-5; 9 bases are shared with TRBD1. Germline assignment: CDR1 DFQATT and CDR2 SNEGSKA (reference sequence). The CDR3 is 15 residues long. Trimming took 6 bases from V and 0 from J; bases not matched to a gene: 6.

V usage is TRBV18 and J usage is TRBJ1-5; 10 bases agree with TRBD1. The CDR3 covers 15 residues. Germline CDR1 and CDR2: KGHSH and LQKENI. The V gene end was trimmed by 3 bases and the J gene end by 6 bases; junction bases not matched to a gene: 5. CDR3 sequence reads: CASSPGGTGVQPQHF. In nucleotides, the CDR3 is TGTGCCAGCTCACCGGGAGGGACAGGGGTTCAGCCCCAGCATTTT.

The V call is TRBV5-6, the J call TRBJ2-1, with 9 bases fitting TRBD2. The length of the CDR3 is 16 residues. V lost 2 bases, J lost 7 bases, and 10 bases stayed unmatched. The germline V gene has CDR1 SGHDT and CDR2 YYEEEE. DNA for the CDR3: TGTGCCAGCAGCTTTTTCGGCGGGGGGGCGGGGAATGAGCAGTTCTTC. It codes for CASSFFGGGAGNEQFF.

This clonotype was counted at least ten times. The V and J genes are TRBV5-6 and TRBJ2-6; 7 bases fit TRBD1. CDR3 length: 16 residues. Germline V CDR1 and CDR2: SGHDT, YYEEEE. V shed 2 bases, J shed 4 bases, and the junction held 6 bases outside the gene matches. The CDR3 sequence is CASSLLTGTGANVLTF. CDR3 in DNA: TGTGCCAGCAGCTTACTGACAGGGACCGGGGCCAACGTCCTGACTTTC.

The table lists this clonotype with a few counts. The J gene is TRBJ2-5, the V gene TRBV12-5; TRBD1 might be the D (6 bases). Trimming stripped 9 bases from V and 1 base from J, with 9 bases between. The CDR3 is 12 amino acids. The germline CDR1 and CDR2 sequences are LGHNT and FRNRAP. For the CDR3, the DNA is TGTGCTAGCACAGGGCTCCAAGAGACCCAGTACTTC. Protein product: CASTGLQETQYF.

Many counts were recorded for this clonotype. J is TRBJ2-1 and V is TRBV3-1; 9 bases are shared with TRBD1. Germline trimming cut 3 bases from V and 6 bases from J; bases unmatched to any gene: 6. There are 15 residues in the CDR3. From germline, CDR1 is LGHDT and CDR2 YNNKEL (reference sequence). CDR3 DNA: TGTGCCAGCAGCCACCCGGGACAGGGCTTCAATGAGCAGTTCTTC. This gives the protein CASSHPGQGFNEQFF.

This clonotype showed up many times. This sequence joins TRBV3-1 and TRBJ2-1; the D gene is possibly TRBD2 (6 bases). Trimming removed 6 bases from V and 4 bases from J, with 22 bases in between. From germline, CDR1 is LGHDT and CDR2 YNNKEL (reference sequence). The CDR3 sequence is 17 residues long. In DNA form, the CDR3 reads TGTGCCAGCAGTCACCTATCGGGCGGGGAACTGTACAATGAGCAGTTCTTC. Its protein is CASSHLSGGELYNEQFF.

The sample holds many counts of this clonotype. This chain connects TRBV2 to TRBJ2-5; possibly TRBD1 or TRBD2 for D (7 bases each). The CDR3 runs 14 residues. V was pared by 8 bases and J by 1 base, with 14 bases between. The germline CDR1 and CDR2 sequences are SNHLY and FYNNEI. Here the CDR3 reads CASGAGTAQETQYF. As DNA, the CDR3 is TGTGCCAGCGGAGCGGGGACAGCCCAAGAGACCCAGTACTTC.

This clonotype was seen ten or more times. The V call is TRBV25-1, the J call TRBJ1-2; no definite D call. V lost 3 bases, J lost 5 bases, and 13 bases lay in between. This CDR3 spans 14 amino acids. Germline assignment: CDR1 MGHDK and CDR2 SYGVNS. CDR3 amino acids: CASSEPGNFYGYTF. The CDR3 DNA is TGTGCCAGCAGTGAGCCGGGAAATTTTTATGGCTACACCTTC.

Concerning this clonotype itself: This may be a read error: a much more frequent sequence differs by one nucleotide. The chain recombines TRBV2 with TRBJ2-2; D unclear. Trimming took off 2 bases at V and 4 bases at J, with 5 bases between the two ends. Germline values: CDR1 SNHLY, CDR2 FYNNEI. The CDR3 totals 13 residues. CDR3 amino acids: CASSEIPTGELFF. The CDR3 nucleotides are TGTGCCAGCAGTGAAATCCCCACCGGGGAGCTGTTTTTT.

This clonotype appeared a few times. This chain uses TRBV5-1 with TRBJ2-2; possible D gene TRBD1, 6 bases. Germline CDR1 reads SGHRS; CDR2 reads YFSETQ. The CDR3 is 16 residues long. The germline V and J ends were trimmed by 0 bases and 7 bases, with 16 bases remaining between them. The CDR3: CASSLEVQGQDGELFF. In nucleotides, the CDR3 is TGCGCCAGCAGCTTGGAGGTGCAGGGGCAGGACGGGGAGCTGTTTTTT. Filled out from reference TRBV5-1 and TRBJ2-2, the complete variable domain reads KAGVTQTPRYLIKTRGQQVTLSCSPISGHRSVSWYQQTPGQGLQFLFEYFSETQRNKGNFPGRFSGRQFSNSRSEMNVSTLELGDSALYLCASSLEVQGQDGELFFGEGSRLTVL.